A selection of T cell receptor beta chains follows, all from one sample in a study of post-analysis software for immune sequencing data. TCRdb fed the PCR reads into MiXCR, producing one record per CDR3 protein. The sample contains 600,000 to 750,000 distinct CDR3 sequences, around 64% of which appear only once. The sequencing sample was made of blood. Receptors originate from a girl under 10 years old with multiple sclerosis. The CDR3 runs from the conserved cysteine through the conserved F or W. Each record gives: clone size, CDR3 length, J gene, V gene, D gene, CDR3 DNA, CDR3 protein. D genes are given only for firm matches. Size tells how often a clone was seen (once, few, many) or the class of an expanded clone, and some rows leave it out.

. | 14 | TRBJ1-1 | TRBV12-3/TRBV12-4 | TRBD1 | TGTGCCAGCAGCCTAGGGACAGCCTATCCTGAAGCTTTCTTT | CASSLGTAYPEAFF
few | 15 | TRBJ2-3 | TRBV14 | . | TGTGCCAGCAACCTACAGGGCGCTAGCACAGATACGCAGTATTTT | CASNLQGASTDTQYF
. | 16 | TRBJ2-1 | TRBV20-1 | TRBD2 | TGCAGTGCTAGAGATAAGGCGGGGGGGCACTACAATGAGCAGTTCTTC | CSARDKAGGHYNEQFF
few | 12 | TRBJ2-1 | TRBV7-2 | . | TGTGCCAGCAGCTTAGACCGATCAGGGCAGTTCTTC | CASSLDRSGQFF
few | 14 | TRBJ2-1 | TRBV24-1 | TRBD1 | TGTGCCACCAGCTCCAGGGACAGGGGCTATGAGCAGTTCTTC | CATSSRDRGYEQFF
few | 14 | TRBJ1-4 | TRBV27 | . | TGTGCCAGCAGTCGCCGGGCCCTGGGGGAAAAACTGTTTTTT | CASSRRALGEKLFF
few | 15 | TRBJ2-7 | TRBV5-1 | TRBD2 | TGCGCCAGCAGCCCAGGACTAGCGAGTATCTACGAGCAGTACTTC | CASSPGLASIYEQYF
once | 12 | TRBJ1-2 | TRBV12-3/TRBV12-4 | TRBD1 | TGTGCCAGCAGTTTACTCGGGACAGCTGACACCTTC | CASSLLGTADTF
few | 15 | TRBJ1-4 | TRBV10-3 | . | TGTGCCATCAGTGAGTCGGCAGGCTCGAATGAAAAACTGTTTTTT | CAISESAGSNEKLFF
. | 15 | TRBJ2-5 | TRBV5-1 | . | TGCGCCAGCAGCTTGGCGGGTTCGTACCAAGAGACCCAGTACTTC | CASSLAGSYQETQYF
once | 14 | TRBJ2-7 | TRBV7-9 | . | TGTGCCAGCAGCTTACCTACGGGACCCTACGAGCAGTACTTC | CASSLPTGPYEQYF
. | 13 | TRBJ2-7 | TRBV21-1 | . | TGTGCCAGCGGGCACAGCGGACCGGGCGAGCAGTACTTC | CASGHSGPGEQYF
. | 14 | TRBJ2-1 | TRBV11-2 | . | TGTGCCAGCAGCTTCTTAAGCGGGTACAATGAGCAGTTCTTC | CASSFLSGYNEQFF
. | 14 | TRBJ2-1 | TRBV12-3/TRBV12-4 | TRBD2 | TGTGCCAGCAGTTTAGAGCGGGGGTACAATGAGCAGTTCTTC | CASSLERGYNEQFF
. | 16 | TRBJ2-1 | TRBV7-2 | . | TGTGCCAGCAGCTCCGACAGGATTCTCCGTCACAATGAGCAGTTCTTC | CASSSDRILRHNEQFF
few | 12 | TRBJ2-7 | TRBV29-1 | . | TGCAGCGTTGCGACAGGTTCCAACGAGCAGTACTTC | CSVATGSNEQYF
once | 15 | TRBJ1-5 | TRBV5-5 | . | TGTGCCAGCAGCTTCGAGGGCAGGCCGAATCAGCCCCAGCATTTT | CASSFEGRPNQPQHF
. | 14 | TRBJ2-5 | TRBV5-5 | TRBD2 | TGTGCCAGCAGCTGGAGGACTAGGGGAGAGACCCAGTACTTC | CASSWRTRGETQYF
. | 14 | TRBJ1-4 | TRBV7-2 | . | TGTGCCAGCGGCGAAATTGGGGGTGTCGAAAAACTGTTTTTT | CASGEIGGVEKLFF
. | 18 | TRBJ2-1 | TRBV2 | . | TGTGCCAGCAGTCCAATCCTAGCGACTGATTACTCCTACAATGAGCAGTTCTTC | CASSPILATDYSYNEQFF
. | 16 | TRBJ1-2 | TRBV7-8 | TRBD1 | TGTGCCAGCAGCTTAGAATCTGGGACAGGGGGCTATGGCTACACCTTC | CASSLESGTGGYGYTF
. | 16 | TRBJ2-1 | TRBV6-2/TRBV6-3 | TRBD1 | TGTGCCAGCAGCCCATGGACAGGGTCCTCCTACAATGAGCGGTTCTTC | CASSPWTGSSYNERFF
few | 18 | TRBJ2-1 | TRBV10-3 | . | TGTGCCATCAGTGAGTCGTATCAGGGTAGCGGCCTATACAATGAGCAGTTCTTC | CAISESYQGSGLYNEQFF
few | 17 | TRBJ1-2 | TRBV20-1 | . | TGCAGTGCTAGAGATAAGCCGGCGGGCAAGGGGGACTATGGCTACACCTTC | CSARDKPAGKGDYGYTF
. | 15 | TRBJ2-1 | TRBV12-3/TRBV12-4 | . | TGTGCCAGCAGTTTCCCGGGTTCGGGCTACAATGAGCAGTTCTTC | CASSFPGSGYNEQFF
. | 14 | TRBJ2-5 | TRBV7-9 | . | TGTGCCAGCACCCCTTCGGAGATCCAAGAGACCCAGTACTTC | CASTPSEIQETQYF
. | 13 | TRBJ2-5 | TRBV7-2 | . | TGTGCCAGCAGCTTAGCGGTTAGCGACCTTCAGTACTTC | CASSLAVSDLQYF
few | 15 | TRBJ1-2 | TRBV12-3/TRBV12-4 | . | TGTGCCAGCAGTTTTACTAACAGGTTAAACTATGGCTACACCTTC | CASSFTNRLNYGYTF
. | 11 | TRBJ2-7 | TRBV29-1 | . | TGCAGCGTTACAGGTCCCTACGAGCAGTACTTC | CSVTGPYEQYF
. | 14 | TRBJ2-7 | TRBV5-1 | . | TGCGCCAGCAGCTTGCGGGGGACGGCCTACGAGCAGTACTTC | CASSLRGTAYEQYF
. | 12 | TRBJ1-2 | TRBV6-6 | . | TGTGCCAGCAGTCTCGACAGCCTTGGCTACACCTTC | CASSLDSLGYTF
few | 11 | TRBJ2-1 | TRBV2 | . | TGTGCCAGCCAGGGGTTGAATGAGCAGTTCTTC | CASQGLNEQFF
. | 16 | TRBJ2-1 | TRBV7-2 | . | TGTGCCAGCAGCTTAGATGGTGGGCAGGGGATGAATGAGCAGTTCTTC | CASSLDGGQGMNEQFF
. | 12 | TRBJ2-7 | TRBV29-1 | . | TGCAGCGTTGCGGGTGGGCCCCACGAGCAGTACTTC | CSVAGGPHEQYF
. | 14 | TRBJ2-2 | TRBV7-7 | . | TGTGCTAGCAGCTCGGGACTTGACACCGGGGAGCTGTTTTTT | CASSSGLDTGELFF
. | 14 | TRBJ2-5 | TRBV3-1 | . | TGTGCCAGCAGCCAAGGACGGACGGGAGAGACCCAGTACTTC | CASSQGRTGETQYF
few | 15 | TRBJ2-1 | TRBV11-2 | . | TGTGCCAGCAGCATCGGACTCACCCCGTACAATGAGCAGTTCTTC | CASSIGLTPYNEQFF
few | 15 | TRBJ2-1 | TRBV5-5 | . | TGTGCCAGCAGTTCCACCCAGGGGCCCTACAATGAGCAGTTCTTC | CASSSTQGPYNEQFF
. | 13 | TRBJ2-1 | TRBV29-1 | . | TGCAGCGCCCATTTGGGACCCCACAATGAGCAGTTCTTC | CSAHLGPHNEQFF
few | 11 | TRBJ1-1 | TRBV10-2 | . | TGCGCCAGCAGTTTCGGATTTGAAGCTTTCTTT | CASSFGFEAFF
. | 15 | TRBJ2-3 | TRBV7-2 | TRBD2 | TGTGCCAGCAGCTTAGACGGGGGGGCTGTAGATACGCAGTATTTT | CASSLDGGAVDTQYF
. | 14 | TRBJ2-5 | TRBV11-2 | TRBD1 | TGTGCCGGCAGCGTAGGGGGCGCGCAGGAGACCCAGTACTTC | CAGSVGGAQETQYF
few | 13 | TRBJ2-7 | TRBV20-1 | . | TGCAGTGCTAGTCTCGGGGTTTCGGACGAGCAGTACTTC | CSASLGVSDEQYF
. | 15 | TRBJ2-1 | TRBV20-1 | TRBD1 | TGCAGTGCCGGAAGGACAGGACTCTCCTACAATGAGCAGTTCTTC | CSAGRTGLSYNEQFF
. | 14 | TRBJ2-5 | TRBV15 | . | TGTGCCACCAGCAGAGTTTTAGGCCAAGAGACCCAGTACTTC | CATSRVLGQETQYF